The rows below give T cell receptor beta chains drawn from one sample of a study of blood T cell repertoires in COVID-19. TCRdb's copy holds only in-frame clones and misses some; the assay was immunoSEQ multiplex PCR. Of roughly 160,000 clones listed, 70% to 90% were seen once; the top ten hold around 2.5%. The specimen sequenced was peripheral blood. The source is a woman older than 75 with COVID-19, enrolled during active disease. Each CDR3 is given with its conserved first and last residue. The order of the fields is D gene, J gene, V gene, clone size, CDR3 DNA, CDR3 protein. A D gene is named only where the DNA matches it firmly. Some rows have no size entry. The others give once, few or many, or a class for an expanded clone.

d_call: TRBD1
j_call: TRBJ2-3
v_call: TRBV9
clone_size: NA
cdr3_nt: TGTGCCAGCAGCGTAGCAGGGGACAGGCCCACGGATACGCAGTATTTT
cdr3_aa: CASSVAGDRPTDTQYF

d_call: NA
j_call: TRBJ1-1
v_call: TRBV19
clone_size: NA
cdr3_nt: TGTGCCAGTCTGACAGGGAACACTGAAGCTTTCTTT
cdr3_aa: CASLTGNTEAFF

d_call: NA
j_call: TRBJ1-5
v_call: TRBV7-2
clone_size: NA
cdr3_nt: TGTGCCAGCAGCCCCTCAGGGGGCAATCAGCCCCAGCATTTT
cdr3_aa: CASSPSGGNQPQHF

d_call: NA
j_call: TRBJ2-5
v_call: TRBV7-9
clone_size: NA
cdr3_nt: TGTGCCAGCAGCTTGGGGGGACCCCAAGAGACCCAGTACTTC
cdr3_aa: CASSLGGPQETQYF

d_call: NA
j_call: TRBJ2-1
v_call: TRBV6-5
clone_size: NA
cdr3_nt: TGTGCCAGCAGTTACTCTTTGCGGGACCAGTTCTTC
cdr3_aa: CASSYSLRDQFF

d_call: NA
j_call: TRBJ2-3
v_call: TRBV6-5
clone_size: NA
cdr3_nt: TGTGCCAGCAGTCAGGGGAGCACAGATACGCAGTATTTT
cdr3_aa: CASSQGSTDTQYF

d_call: NA
j_call: TRBJ2-3
v_call: TRBV3-1/TRBV3-2
clone_size: NA
cdr3_nt: TGTGCCAGCGCCACGGCAGAGGCTGGGACAGATACGCAGTATTTT
cdr3_aa: CASATAEAGTDTQYF

d_call: NA
j_call: TRBJ1-1
v_call: TRBV19
clone_size: few
cdr3_nt: TGTGCCAGTACTCCAGGGTTTTTCACTGAAGCTTTCTTT
cdr3_aa: CASTPGFFTEAFF

d_call: TRBD2
j_call: TRBJ2-3
v_call: TRBV2
clone_size: few
cdr3_nt: TGTGCCAGCAGTGAAAGGTCGGGAGGGCCGTCGGATACGCAGTATTTT
cdr3_aa: CASSERSGGPSDTQYF

d_call: NA
j_call: TRBJ1-3
v_call: TRBV11-2
clone_size: NA
cdr3_nt: TGTGCCAGCACCCAAGAGCGGTACTCTGGAAACACCATATATTTT
cdr3_aa: CASTQERYSGNTIYF

d_call: NA
j_call: TRBJ2-3
v_call: TRBV2
clone_size: NA
cdr3_nt: TGTGCCAGCAGTGACCCAGGCACAGATACGCAGTATTTT
cdr3_aa: CASSDPGTDTQYF

d_call: TRBD1
j_call: TRBJ2-2
v_call: TRBV7-3
clone_size: NA
cdr3_nt: TGTGCCAGCAGCCCGAGACAGGGGGCGGGCACCGGGGAGCTGTTTTTT
cdr3_aa: CASSPRQGAGTGELFF

d_call: NA
j_call: TRBJ2-5
v_call: TRBV6-1
clone_size: NA
cdr3_nt: TGTGCCAGCAGTGAATTTGCGGGTCAAGAGACCCAGTACTTC
cdr3_aa: CASSEFAGQETQYF

d_call: TRBD2
j_call: TRBJ2-1
v_call: TRBV28
clone_size: once
cdr3_nt: TGTGCCAGCAGTCCCCTACTAGCGGGACGGCTGGATGAGCAGTTCTTC
cdr3_aa: CASSPLLAGRLDEQFF

d_call: NA
j_call: TRBJ2-2
v_call: TRBV3-1/TRBV3-2
clone_size: few
cdr3_nt: TGTGCCACCCTCAAAGGGGACGGGGAGCTGTTTTTT
cdr3_aa: CATLKGDGELFF

d_call: NA
j_call: TRBJ1-3
v_call: TRBV7-2
clone_size: once
cdr3_nt: TGTGCCAGCAGCCTTAGAGGGCCTGACTCTGGAAACACCATATATTTT
cdr3_aa: CASSLRGPDSGNTIYF

d_call: NA
j_call: TRBJ1-1
v_call: TRBV18
clone_size: once
cdr3_nt: TGTGCCAGCTCCAGTCAGATGAACACTGAAGCTTTCTTT
cdr3_aa: CASSSQMNTEAFF

d_call: NA
j_call: TRBJ1-1
v_call: TRBV11-1
clone_size: NA
cdr3_nt: TGTGCCAGCAGCTTAGTAGTGGGAGGCACTGAAGCTTTCTTT
cdr3_aa: CASSLVVGGTEAFF

d_call: NA
j_call: TRBJ2-2
v_call: TRBV5-1
clone_size: NA
cdr3_nt: TGCGCCAGCAGCTTGGGAGCCGGGGACGGGGAGCTGTTTTTT
cdr3_aa: CASSLGAGDGELFF